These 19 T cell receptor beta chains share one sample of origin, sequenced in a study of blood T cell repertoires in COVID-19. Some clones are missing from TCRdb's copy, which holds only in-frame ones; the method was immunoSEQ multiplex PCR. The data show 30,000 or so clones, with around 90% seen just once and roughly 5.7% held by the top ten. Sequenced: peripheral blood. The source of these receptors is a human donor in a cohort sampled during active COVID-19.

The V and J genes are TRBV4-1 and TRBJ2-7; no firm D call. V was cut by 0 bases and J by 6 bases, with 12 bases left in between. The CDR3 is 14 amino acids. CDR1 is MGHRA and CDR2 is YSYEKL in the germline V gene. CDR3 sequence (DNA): TGCGCCAGCAGCCAAGATAACTTGATCTCCGAGCAGTACGTC. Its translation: CASSQDNLISEQYV.

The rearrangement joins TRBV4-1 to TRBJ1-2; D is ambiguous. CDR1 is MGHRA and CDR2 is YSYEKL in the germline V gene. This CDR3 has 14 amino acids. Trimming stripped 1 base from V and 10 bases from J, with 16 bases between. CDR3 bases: TGCGCCAGCAGCCAAGTTTTCGCGAGGGATGACTACACCTTC. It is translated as CASSQVFARDDYTF.

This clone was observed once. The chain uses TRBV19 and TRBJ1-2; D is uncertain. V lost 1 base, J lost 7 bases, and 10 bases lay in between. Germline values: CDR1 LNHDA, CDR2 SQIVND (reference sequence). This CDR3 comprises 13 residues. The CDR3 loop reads CASSIGAVSGYTF. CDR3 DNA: TGTGCCAGTAGTATAGGGGCCGTCTCTGGCTACACCTTC.

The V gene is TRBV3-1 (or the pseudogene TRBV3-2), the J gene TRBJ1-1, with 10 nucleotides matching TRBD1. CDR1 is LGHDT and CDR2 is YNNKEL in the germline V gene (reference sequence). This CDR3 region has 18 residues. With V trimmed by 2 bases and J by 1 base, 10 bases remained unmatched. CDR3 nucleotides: TGTGCCAGCAGCCAAAGTTGGGGACAGGGGCTTTCGAACACTGAAGCTTTCTTT. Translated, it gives CASSQSWGQGLSNTEAFF.

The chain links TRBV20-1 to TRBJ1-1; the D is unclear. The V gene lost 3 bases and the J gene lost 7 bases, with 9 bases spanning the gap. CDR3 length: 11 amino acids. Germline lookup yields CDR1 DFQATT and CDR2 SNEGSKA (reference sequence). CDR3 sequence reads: CSASWQFEAFF. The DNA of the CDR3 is TGCAGTGCTAGTTGGCAGTTTGAAGCTTTCTTT.

DNA for the CDR3: TGTGCCAGCAGCCAAGATACGGGAGGGCTGGGCGAGACCCAGTACTTC. Translating it yields CASSQDTGGLGETQYF. The chain combines TRBV4-2 with TRBJ2-5, with TRBD2 matching over 8 bases. The J segment lost 5 bases and the V segment lost 0 bases, leaving 8 bases of the junction unmatched. Looked up from germline, CDR1 is LGHNA and CDR2 is YNFKEQ. The CDR3 loop spans 16 amino acids.

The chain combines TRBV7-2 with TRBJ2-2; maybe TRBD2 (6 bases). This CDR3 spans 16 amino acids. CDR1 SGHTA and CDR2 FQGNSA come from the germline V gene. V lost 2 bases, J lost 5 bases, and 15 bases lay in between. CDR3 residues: CASSLMLVRGTGELFF. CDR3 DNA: TGTGCCAGCAGCTTAATGTTGGTCCGGGGGACCGGGGAGCTGTTTTTT.

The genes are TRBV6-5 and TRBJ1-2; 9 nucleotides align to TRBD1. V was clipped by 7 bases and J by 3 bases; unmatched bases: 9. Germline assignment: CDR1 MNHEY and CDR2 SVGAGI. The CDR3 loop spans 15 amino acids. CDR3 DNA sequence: TGTGCCAGCACCCCGTCACAGGGGGCGCACTATGGCTACACCTTC. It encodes CASTPSQGAHYGYTF.

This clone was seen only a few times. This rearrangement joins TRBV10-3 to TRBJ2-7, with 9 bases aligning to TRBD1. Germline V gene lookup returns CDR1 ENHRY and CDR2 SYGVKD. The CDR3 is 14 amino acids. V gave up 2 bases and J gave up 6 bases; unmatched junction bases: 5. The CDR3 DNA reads TGTGCCATCAGTGAGGACAGGGGGATTGGCGAGCAGTACGTC. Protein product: CAISEDRGIGEQYV.

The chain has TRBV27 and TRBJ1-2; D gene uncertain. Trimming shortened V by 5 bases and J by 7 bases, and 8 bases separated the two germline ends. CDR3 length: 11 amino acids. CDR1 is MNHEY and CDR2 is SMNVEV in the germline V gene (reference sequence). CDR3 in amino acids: CASSGFGGYTF. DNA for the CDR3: TGTGCCAGCAGTGGTTTCGGTGGCTACACCTTC.

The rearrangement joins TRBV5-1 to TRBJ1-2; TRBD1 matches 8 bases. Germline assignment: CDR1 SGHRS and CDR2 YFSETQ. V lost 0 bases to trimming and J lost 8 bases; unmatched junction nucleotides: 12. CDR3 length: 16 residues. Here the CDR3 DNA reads TGCGCCAGCAGCTTGGGTCAGGGACAGGTTGCCTGGGGCTACACCTTC. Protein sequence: CASSLGQGQVAWGYTF.

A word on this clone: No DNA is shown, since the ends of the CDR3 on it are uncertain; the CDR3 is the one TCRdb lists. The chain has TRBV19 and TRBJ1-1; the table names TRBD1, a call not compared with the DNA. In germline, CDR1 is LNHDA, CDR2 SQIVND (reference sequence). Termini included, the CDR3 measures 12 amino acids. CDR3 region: CASSIVGQGASF.

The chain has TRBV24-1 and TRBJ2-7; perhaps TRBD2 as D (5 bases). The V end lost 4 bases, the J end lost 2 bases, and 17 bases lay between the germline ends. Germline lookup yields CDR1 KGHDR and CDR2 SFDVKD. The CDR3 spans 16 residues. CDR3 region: CATSDPAEAHAYEQYV. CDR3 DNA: TGTGCCACCAGTGACCCAGCGGAGGCCCATGCCTACGAGCAGTACGTC.

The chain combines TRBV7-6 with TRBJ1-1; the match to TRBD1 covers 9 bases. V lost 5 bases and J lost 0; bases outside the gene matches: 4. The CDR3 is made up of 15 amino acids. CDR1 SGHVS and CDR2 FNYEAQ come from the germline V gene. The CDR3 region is CASSPGQGLNTEAFF. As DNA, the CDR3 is TGTGCCAGCAGCCCGGGACAGGGTTTGAACACTGAAGCTTTCTTT.

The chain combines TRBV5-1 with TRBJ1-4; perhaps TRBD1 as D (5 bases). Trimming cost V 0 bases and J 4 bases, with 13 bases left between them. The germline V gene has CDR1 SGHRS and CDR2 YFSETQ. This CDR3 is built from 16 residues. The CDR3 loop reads CASSLGWGSFNEKLFF. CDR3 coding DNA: TGCGCCAGCAGCTTGGGGTGGGGCAGTTTTAATGAAAAACTGTTTTTT.

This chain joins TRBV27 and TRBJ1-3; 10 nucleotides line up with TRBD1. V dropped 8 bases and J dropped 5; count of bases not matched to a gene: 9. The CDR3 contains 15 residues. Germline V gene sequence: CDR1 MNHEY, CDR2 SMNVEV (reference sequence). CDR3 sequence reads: CASGELGQGRNTIYF. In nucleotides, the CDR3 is TGTGCCAGCGGAGAATTGGGACAGGGGAGAAACACCATATATTTT.

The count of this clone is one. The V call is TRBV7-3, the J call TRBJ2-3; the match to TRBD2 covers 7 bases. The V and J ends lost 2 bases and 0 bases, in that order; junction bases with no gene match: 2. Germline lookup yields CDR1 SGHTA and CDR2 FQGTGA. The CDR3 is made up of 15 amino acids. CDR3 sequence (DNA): TGTGCCAGCAGCTTACTAGCGGCTAGCACAGATACGCAGTATTTT. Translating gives CASSLLAASTDTQYF.

The CDR3 bases are TGCAGTGCTCTAGTGGATGGCTACACCTTC. As protein: CSALVDGYTF. This chain uses TRBV20-1 with TRBJ1-2; unclear D gene. Germline CDR1 and CDR2: DFQATT and SNEGSKA (reference sequence). The V end was cut by 5 bases, the J end by 6 bases, with 7 bases between. The CDR3 runs to 10 residues.

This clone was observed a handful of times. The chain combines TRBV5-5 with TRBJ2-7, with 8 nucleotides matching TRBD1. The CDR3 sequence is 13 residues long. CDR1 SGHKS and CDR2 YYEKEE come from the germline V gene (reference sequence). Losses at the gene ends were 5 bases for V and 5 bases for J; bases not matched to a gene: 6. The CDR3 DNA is TGTGCCAGCAGGCCGGGACAGGTAAACGAGCAGTACGTC. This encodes CASRPGQVNEQYV.